This entry is about one T cell receptor (beta chain). This record comes from a study of shared clonotypes between healthy human individuals. Trimming removed 1 base at V and 4 bases at J, with 17 bases between. CDR3 length: 17 amino acids. Germline V lookup: CDR1 LGHNA, CDR2 YSLEER. Per the original data handling: Quality scores were absent from the junction-only immunoSEQ sequences, so filtering differed. Sequenced by immunoSEQ multiplex PCR; TCRdb stores in-frame clones only, minus some. That table gives V, J and clone size, and the DNA gave D and trimming. Among 1.4 million or so clones listed, less than 99% were seen once.

Sample: naive CD4+ T cells sorted from blood. Subset specified: CD45RA+ positively selected. This chain uses TRBV4-3 with TRBJ2-1; D call uncertain. This sequence originates from a man under 40 in good health. As DNA, the CDR3 is TGCGCCAGCAGCCAAGCCTTGGGGAAGAGTAAATACAATGAGCAGTTCTTC. It translates to CASSQALGKSKYNEQFF.